This T cell receptor beta chain comes out of a study of technical replicates of blood from a few donors (TCRdb year 2017). The protocol used for the library was the immunoSEQ multiplex PCR assay. TCRdb limited this immuneACCESS table to in-frame rearrangements with V and J called. A share of clones is missing; checked studies link under half to unresolved V genes, and the rest is unexplained. The table for this sample lists about 80,000 clones; roughly 90% of them were counted only once. The ten largest clones take up approximately 0.41% of the sample. As concerns this clone: Its antigen is unknown. No per-base quality is available; no much larger clone lies one base away.

This receptor was taken from a human donor in good health. Sequencing used T cells isolated from PBMCs.

The nucleotides read TGTGCCAGCAGCACTAGCGGCAGCTCCTACAATGAGCAGTTCTTC. This yields the protein CASSTSGSSYNEQFF. Here the chain combines TRBV11-3 and TRBJ2-1; TRBD2 agrees with 8 junctional bases. V has 5 bases trimmed and J has 0 bases trimmed; junction bases matching no gene number 3. The germline V gene yields SGHNT for CDR1 and YENEEA for CDR2. Spanning cysteine to phenylalanine, the CDR3 consists of 15 amino acids. Kept here is only the CDR3 DNA, which spans 45 bases and is read in frame from base 1.